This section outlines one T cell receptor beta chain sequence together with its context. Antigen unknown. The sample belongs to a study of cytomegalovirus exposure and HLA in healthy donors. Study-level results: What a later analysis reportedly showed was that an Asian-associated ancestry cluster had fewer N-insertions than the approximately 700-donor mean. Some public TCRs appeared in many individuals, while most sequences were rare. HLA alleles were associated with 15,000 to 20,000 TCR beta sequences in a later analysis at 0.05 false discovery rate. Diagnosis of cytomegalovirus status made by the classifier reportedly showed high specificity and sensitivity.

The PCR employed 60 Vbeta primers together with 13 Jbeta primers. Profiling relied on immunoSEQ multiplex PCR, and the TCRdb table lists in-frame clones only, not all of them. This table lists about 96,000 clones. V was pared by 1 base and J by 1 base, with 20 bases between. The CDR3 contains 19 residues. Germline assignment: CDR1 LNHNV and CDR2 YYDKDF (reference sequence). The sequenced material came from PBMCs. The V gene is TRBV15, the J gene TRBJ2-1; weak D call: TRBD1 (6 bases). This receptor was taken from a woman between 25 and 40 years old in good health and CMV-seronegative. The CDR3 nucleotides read TGTGCCACCAGCAGAGTACGGACAGCCGTGCTAGGTTCCTACAATGAGCAGTTCTTC. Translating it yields CATSRVRTAVLGSYNEQFF. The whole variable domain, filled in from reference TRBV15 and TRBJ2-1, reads DAMVIQNPRYQVTQFGKPVTLSCSQTLNHNVMYWYQQKSSQAPKLLFHYYDKDFNNEADTPDNFQSRRPNTSFCFLDIRSPGLGDTAMYLCATSRVRTAVLGSYNEQFFGPGTRLTVL.